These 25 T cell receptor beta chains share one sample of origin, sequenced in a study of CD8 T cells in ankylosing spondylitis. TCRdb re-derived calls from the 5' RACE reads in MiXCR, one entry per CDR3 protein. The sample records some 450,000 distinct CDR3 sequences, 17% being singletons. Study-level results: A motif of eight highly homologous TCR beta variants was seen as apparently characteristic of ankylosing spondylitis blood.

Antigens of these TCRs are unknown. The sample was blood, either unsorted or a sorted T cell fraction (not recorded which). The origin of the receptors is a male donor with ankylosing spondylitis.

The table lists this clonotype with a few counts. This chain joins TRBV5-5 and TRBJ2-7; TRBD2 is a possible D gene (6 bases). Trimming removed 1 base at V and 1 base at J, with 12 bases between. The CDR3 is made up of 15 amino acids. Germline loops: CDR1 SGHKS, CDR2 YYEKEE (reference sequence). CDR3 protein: CASSLLGGDSYEQYF. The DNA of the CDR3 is TGTGCCAGCAGCTTGTTAGGCGGGGATTCCTACGAGCAGTACTTC.

The CDR3 coding sequence is TGTGCCAGCAGTCCCCGCACGGGTGATCAGCCCCAGCATTTT. This codes for CASSPRTGDQPQHF. This chain links TRBV6-1 with TRBJ1-5; no clear D gene. The CDR3 spans 14 residues. The V gene lost 5 bases and the J gene lost 5 bases, with 13 bases spanning the gap. CDR1 is MNHNS, CDR2 SASEGT, per germline.

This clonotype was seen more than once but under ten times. CDR3 in amino acids: CASSPEARTQYF. As DNA, the CDR3 is TGTGCCAGCAGCCCCGAGGCACGGACCCAGTACTTC. The rearrangement joins TRBV3-1 to TRBJ2-5; D is undetermined. V was pared by 4 bases and J by 7 bases, with 10 bases between. Germline values: CDR1 LGHDT, CDR2 YNNKEL (reference sequence). The CDR3 runs to 12 residues.

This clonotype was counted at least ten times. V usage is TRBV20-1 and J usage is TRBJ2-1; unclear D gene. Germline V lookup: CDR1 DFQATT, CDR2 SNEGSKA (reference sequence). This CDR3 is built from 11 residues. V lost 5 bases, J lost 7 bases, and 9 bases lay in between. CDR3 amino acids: CSAFDVNEQFF. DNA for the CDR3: TGCAGTGCTTTCGACGTAAATGAGCAGTTCTTC.

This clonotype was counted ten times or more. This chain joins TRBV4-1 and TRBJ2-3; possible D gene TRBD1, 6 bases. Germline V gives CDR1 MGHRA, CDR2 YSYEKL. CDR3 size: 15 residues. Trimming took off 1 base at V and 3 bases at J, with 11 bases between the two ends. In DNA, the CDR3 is TGCGCCAGCAGCCAAGGCATTCAGGGGACAGATACGCAGTATTTT. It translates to CASSQGIQGTDTQYF.

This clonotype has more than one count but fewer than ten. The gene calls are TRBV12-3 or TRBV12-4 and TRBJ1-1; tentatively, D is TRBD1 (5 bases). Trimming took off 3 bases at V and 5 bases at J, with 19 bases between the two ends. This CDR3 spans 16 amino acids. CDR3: CASSLRATGVGTEAFF. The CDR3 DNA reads TGTGCCAGCAGTTTGCGGGCAACGGGGGTCGGGACTGAAGCTTTCTTT.

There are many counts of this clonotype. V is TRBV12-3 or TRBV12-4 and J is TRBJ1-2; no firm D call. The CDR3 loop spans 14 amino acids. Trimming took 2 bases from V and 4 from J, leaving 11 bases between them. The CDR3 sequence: CASSLQSGSYGYTF. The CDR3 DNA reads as TGTGCCAGCAGTTTACAGAGTGGTAGCTATGGCTACACCTTC.

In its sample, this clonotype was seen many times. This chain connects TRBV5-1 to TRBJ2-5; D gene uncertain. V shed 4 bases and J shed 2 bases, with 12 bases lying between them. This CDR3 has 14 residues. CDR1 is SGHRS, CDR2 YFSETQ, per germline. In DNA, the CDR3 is TGCGCCAGCAGCCGGACCGCGGCACAAGAGACCCAGTACTTC. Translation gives CASSRTAAQETQYF.

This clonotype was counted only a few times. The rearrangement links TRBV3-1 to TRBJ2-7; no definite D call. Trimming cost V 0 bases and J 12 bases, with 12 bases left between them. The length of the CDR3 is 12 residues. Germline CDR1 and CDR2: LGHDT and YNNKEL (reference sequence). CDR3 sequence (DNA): TGTGCCAGCAGCCAAGATGAAAGGGTCACGTACTTC. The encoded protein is CASSQDERVTYF.

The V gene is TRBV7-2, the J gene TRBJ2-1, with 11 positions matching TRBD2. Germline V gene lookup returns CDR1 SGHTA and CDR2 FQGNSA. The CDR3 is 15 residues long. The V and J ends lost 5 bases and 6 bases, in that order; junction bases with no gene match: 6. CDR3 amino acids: CASSISGRGSNEQFF. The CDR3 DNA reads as TGTGCCAGCAGCATTAGCGGGAGGGGGTCCAATGAGCAGTTCTTC. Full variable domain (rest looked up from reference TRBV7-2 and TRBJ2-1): GAGVSQSPSNKVTEKGKDVELRCDPISGHTALYWYRQSLGQGLEFLIYFQGNSAPDKSGLPSDRFSAERTGGSVSTLTIQRTQQEDSAVYLCASSISGRGSNEQFFGPGTRLTVL.

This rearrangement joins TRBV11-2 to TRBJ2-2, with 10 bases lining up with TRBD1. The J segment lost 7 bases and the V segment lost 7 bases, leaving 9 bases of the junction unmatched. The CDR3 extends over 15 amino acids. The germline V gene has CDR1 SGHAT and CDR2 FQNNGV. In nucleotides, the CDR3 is TGTGCCAGCACGCCGGGACAGGGGTATTTCGGGGAGCTGTTTTTT. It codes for CASTPGQGYFGELFF.

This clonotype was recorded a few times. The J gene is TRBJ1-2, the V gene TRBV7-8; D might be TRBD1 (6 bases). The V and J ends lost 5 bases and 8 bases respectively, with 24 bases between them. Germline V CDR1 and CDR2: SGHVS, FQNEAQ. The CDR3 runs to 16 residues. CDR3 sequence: CASSTTPGGYGGGYTF. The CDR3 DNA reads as TGTGCCAGCAGCACAACACCCGGGGGCTATGGAGGGGGCTACACCTTC.

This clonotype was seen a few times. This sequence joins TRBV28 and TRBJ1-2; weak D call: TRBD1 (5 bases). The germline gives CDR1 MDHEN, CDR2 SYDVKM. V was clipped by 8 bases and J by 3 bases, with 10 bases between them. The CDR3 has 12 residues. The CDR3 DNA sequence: TGTGCCAGCTGGGGCAGCTACTATGGCTACACCTTC. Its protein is CASWGSYYGYTF.

CDR3 region: CASSPLGQPSTDTQYF. For the CDR3, the DNA is TGTGCCAGCAGCCCTCTGGGGCAGCCTAGCACAGATACGCAGTATTTT. V is TRBV4-2 and J is TRBJ2-3, with D perhaps TRBD1 (5 bases). Trimming took 4 bases from V and 0 from J, leaving 14 bases between them. The CDR3 has 16 residues. Germline V gene lookup returns CDR1 LGHNA and CDR2 YNFKEQ.

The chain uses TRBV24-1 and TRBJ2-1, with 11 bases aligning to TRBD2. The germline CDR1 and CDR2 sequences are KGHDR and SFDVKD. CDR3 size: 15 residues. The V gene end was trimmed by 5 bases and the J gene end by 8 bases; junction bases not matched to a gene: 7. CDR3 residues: CATSGSGRASDEQFF. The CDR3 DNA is TGTGCCACCAGTGGTAGCGGGAGGGCCAGCGATGAGCAGTTCTTC.

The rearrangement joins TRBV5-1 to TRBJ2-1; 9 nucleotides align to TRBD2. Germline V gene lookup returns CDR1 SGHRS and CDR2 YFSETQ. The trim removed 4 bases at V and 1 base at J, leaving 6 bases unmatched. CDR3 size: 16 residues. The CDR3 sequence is CASSLTSGLSYNEQFF. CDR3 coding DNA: TGCGCCAGCAGCCTCACTAGCGGGTTGTCCTACAATGAGCAGTTCTTC.

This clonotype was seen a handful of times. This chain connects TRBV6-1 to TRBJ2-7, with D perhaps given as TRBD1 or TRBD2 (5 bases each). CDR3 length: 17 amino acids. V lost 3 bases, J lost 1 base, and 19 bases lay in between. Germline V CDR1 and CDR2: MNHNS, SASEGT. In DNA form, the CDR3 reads TGTGCCAGCAGTGAGGAGGCCTGGGGCCTTTTTTCCTACGAGCAGTACTTC. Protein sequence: CASSEEAWGLFSYEQYF.

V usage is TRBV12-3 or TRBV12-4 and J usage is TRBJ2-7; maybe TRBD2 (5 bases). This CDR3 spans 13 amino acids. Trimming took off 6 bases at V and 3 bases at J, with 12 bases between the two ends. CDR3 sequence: CASRRGGYYEQYF. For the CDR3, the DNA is TGTGCCAGCAGAAGAGGAGGATACTACGAGCAGTACTTC.

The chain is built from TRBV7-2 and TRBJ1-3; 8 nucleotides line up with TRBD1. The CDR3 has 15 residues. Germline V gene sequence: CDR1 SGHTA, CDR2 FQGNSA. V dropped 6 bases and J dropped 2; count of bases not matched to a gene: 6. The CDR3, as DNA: TGTGCCAGCAGAGTACAGGACAGGGCTGGAAACACCATATATTTT. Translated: CASRVQDRAGNTIYF.

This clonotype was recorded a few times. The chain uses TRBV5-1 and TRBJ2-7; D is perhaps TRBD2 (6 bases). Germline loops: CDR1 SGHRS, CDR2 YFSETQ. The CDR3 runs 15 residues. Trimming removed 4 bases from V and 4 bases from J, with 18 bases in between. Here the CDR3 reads CASSTSWGGKYEQYF. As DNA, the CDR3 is TGCGCCAGCAGCACATCCTGGGGCGGGAAGTACGAGCAGTACTTC.

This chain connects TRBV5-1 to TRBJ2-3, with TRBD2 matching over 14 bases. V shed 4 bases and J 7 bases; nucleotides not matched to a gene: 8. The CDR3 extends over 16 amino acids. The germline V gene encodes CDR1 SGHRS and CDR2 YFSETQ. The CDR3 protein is CASSPGLAGGVYTQYF. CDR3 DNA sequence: TGCGCCAGCAGCCCCGGACTAGCGGGAGGCGTATATACGCAGTATTTT.

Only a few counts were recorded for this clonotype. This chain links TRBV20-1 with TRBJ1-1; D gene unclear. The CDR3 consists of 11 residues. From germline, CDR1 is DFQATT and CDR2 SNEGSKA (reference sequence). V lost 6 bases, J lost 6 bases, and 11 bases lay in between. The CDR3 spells CSAPAWAEAFF. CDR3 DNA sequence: TGCAGTGCCCCGGCCTGGGCTGAAGCTTTCTTT.

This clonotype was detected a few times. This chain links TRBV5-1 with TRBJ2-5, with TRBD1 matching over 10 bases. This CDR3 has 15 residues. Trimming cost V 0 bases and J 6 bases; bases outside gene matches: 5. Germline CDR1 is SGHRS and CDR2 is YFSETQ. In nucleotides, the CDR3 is TGCGCCAGCAGCTTGGAGACAGGGGGCGGGAAGACCCAGTACTTC. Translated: CASSLETGGGKTQYF.

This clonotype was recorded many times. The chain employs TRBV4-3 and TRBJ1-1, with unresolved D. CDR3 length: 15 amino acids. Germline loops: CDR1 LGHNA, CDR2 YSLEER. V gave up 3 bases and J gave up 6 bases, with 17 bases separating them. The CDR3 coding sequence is TGCGCCAGCAGCCATAGTCATAGGGAGTTCGCTGAAGCTTTCTTT. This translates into CASSHSHREFAEAFF.

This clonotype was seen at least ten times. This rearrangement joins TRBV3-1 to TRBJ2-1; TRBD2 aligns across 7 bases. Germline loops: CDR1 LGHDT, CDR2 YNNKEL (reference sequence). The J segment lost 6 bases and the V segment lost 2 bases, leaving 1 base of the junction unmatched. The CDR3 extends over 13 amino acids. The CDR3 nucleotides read TGTGCCAGCAGCCAATGGACTAGCAATGAGCAGTTCTTC. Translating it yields CASSQWTSNEQFF.